The clone carrying this T cell receptor (beta chain) was detected once. The data were obtained in a study of blood T cell repertoires in COVID-19. Germline CDR1 is MNHNY and CDR2 is SVGAGI (reference sequence). The CDR3 consists of 15 residues. Trimming removed 6 bases from V and 1 base from J; junction bases left unmatched: 4. Clones were read by immunoSEQ multiplex PCR, and TCRdb kept only the in-frame ones, dropping some. This sample carries around 160,000 clones, roughly 90% of them seen once, and the ten largest clones take roughly 2%. The receptor was derived from a human donor in a cohort sampled during active COVID-19. The rearrangement joins TRBV6-6 to TRBJ2-3, with 10 bases aligning to TRBD2. The sequencing sample was made of peripheral blood. CDR3 protein: CASRPGTSGTDTQYF. CDR3 nucleotide sequence: TGTGCCAGCAGGCCCGGGACTAGCGGCACAGATACGCAGTATTTT.